Listed below are T cell receptor beta chains from one sample, sequenced in a study of beta chain features in type 1 diabetes. Method: immunoSEQ multiplex PCR; TCRdb's copy keeps in-frame clones and lacks some. The sample has 500,000 to 850,000 clones, over 13% seen once. Specimen: naive CD4+ T cells from blood. The origin of the receptors is a man aged 18 to 29 with type 1 diabetes. The CDR3 runs from the conserved cysteine through the conserved F or W. Fields, in order: J gene, V gene, D gene, clone size, CDR3 protein, CDR3 DNA. A D gene is named only where the DNA matches it firmly. The size field is filled for only some rows; it gives once, few, many or a size class.

TRBJ2-7 | TRBV27 | TRBD2 | few | CASSFSGLAGEYEQYF | TGTGCCAGCAGTTTTTCCGGACTAGCGGGAGAGTACGAGCAGTACTTC
TRBJ1-1 | TRBV14 | NA | few | CASSQVGAEAFF | TGTGCCAGCAGCCAAGTAGGAGCTGAAGCTTTCTTT
TRBJ2-3 | TRBV30 | NA | NA | CAWSVLVGTDTQYF | TGTGCCTGGAGTGTACTAGTTGGCACAGATACGCAGTATTTT
TRBJ2-7 | TRBV21-1 | NA | few | CASSKVRLADPYEQYF | TGTGCCAGCAGCAAAGTAAGACTAGCGGACCCCTACGAGCAGTACTTC
TRBJ2-7 | TRBV30 | NA | few | CAWSQGGFAYEQYF | TGTGCCTGGAGTCAGGGGGGGTTCGCCTACGAGCAGTACTTC
TRBJ2-7 | TRBV9 | NA | few | CASSVSVYPYEQYF | TGTGCCAGCAGCGTCTCGGTTTACCCCTACGAGCAGTACTTC
TRBJ2-3 | TRBV5-1 | NA | NA | CASSPSTTDTQYF | TGCGCCAGCAGCCCATCCACCACAGATACGCAGTATTTT
TRBJ2-7 | TRBV7-9 | NA | NA | CASRGLNSYEQYF | TGTGCCAGCCGAGGACTGAACTCCTACGAGCAGTACTTC
TRBJ1-3 | TRBV15 | NA | few | CATSRDVGGGNTIYF | TGTGCCACCAGCAGAGATGTGGGGGGCGGAAACACCATATATTTT
TRBJ2-2 | TRBV5-1 | NA | few | CASSFSLLGAGELFF | TGCGCCAGCAGCTTCAGCCTCCTAGGCGCCGGGGAGCTGTTTTTT
TRBJ1-2 | TRBV7-2 | NA | few | CASSLATATVQGYTF | TGTGCCAGCAGCTTAGCCACAGCGACCGTTCAAGGCTACACCTTC
TRBJ1-1 | TRBV7-2 | TRBD1 | NA | CASSAYRGRDTEAFF | TGTGCCAGCAGCGCCTACAGGGGGAGGGACACTGAAGCTTTCTTT
TRBJ2-5 | TRBV6-5 | NA | NA | CASTFLSGPQETQYF | TGTGCCAGCACCTTTCTGAGTGGCCCCCAAGAGACCCAGTACTTC
TRBJ2-5 | TRBV5-1 | NA | NA | CASSLVQPQETQYF | TGCGCCAGCAGCTTGGTGCAACCCCAAGAGACCCAGTACTTC
TRBJ2-1 | TRBV18 | NA | NA | CASSPGYEQFF | TGTGCCAGCTCACCCGGATATGAGCAGTTCTTC
TRBJ1-2 | TRBV29-1 | TRBD1 | NA | CSVDWDRAGGGYTF | TGCAGCGTTGATTGGGACAGGGCGGGAGGAGGCTACACCTTC
TRBJ2-2 | TRBV2 | TRBD1 | few | CASSPQGTNTGELFF | TGTGCCAGCAGTCCACAGGGGACGAACACCGGGGAGCTGTTTTTT
TRBJ1-2 | TRBV5-1 | NA | NA | CASSLQTNYGYTF | TGCGCCAGCAGCTTGCAGACTAACTATGGCTACACCTTC
TRBJ2-7 | TRBV4-1 | TRBD1 | few | CASSRLTGPGYEQYF | TGCGCCAGCAGCCGCCTGACAGGGCCTGGCTACGAGCAGTACTTC
TRBJ1-1 | TRBV5-1 | NA | few | CASSLGGENTEAFF | TGCGCCAGCAGCTTGGGAGGGGAGAACACTGAAGCTTTCTTT
TRBJ1-2 | TRBV28 | NA | NA | CASTVHRLGGYTF | TGTGCCAGCACCGTCCACAGGTTGGGTGGCTACACCTTC
TRBJ2-7 | TRBV5-6 | NA | NA | CASSYPGANYEQYF | TGTGCCAGCAGTTACCCGGGAGCCAACTACGAGCAGTACTTC
TRBJ1-2 | TRBV6-6 | NA | few | CASSYPTGRGYTF | TGTGCCAGCAGTTACCCGACGGGGCGTGGCTACACCTTC
TRBJ2-2 | TRBV6-7 | NA | NA | CASSYSLRGIHTGELFF | TGTGCCAGCAGTTACTCTTTAAGGGGGATACACACCGGGGAGCTGTTTTTT
TRBJ2-7 | TRBV10-3 | NA | NA | CAISESGGAEQYF | TGTGCCATCAGTGAGTCGGGCGGGGCCGAGCAGTACTTC
TRBJ2-1 | TRBV27 | TRBD1 | few | CASSPQGNEQFF | TGTGCCAGCAGTCCACAGGGGAATGAGCAGTTCTTC
TRBJ2-1 | TRBV25-1 | TRBD1 | NA | CASSVFGTGFDEQFF | TGTGCCAGCAGCGTCTTTGGGACAGGGTTCGATGAGCAGTTCTTC
TRBJ2-7 | TRBV2 | NA | NA | CASRKVETRQYF | TGTGCCAGCAGGAAGGTGGAGACAAGGCAGTACTTC
TRBJ2-7 | TRBV29-1 | NA | NA | CSVRSGSYYEQYF | TGCAGCGTTCGATCAGGGTCCTACTACGAGCAGTACTTC
TRBJ2-5 | TRBV7-2 | TRBD1 | few | CASSLSGTGQETQYF | TGTGCCAGCAGCCTTTCCGGGACAGGGCAAGAGACCCAGTACTTC
TRBJ2-3 | TRBV30 | NA | NA | CAWTLLGGGTDTQYF | TGTGCCTGGACGCTTTTAGGGGGAGGGACAGATACGCAGTATTTT
TRBJ2-5 | TRBV5-1 | TRBD2 | NA | CASSLGQLAGAKETQYF | TGCGCCAGCAGCTTGGGACAGCTAGCGGGGGCGAAAGAGACCCAGTACTTC
TRBJ2-7 | TRBV5-1 | TRBD1 | NA | CASSNGTGVYEQYF | TGCGCCAGCAGCAACGGGACAGGGGTCTACGAGCAGTACTTC
TRBJ1-5 | TRBV28 | NA | few | CASSLDGTRPQHF | TGTGCCAGCAGTTTAGACGGAACGCGGCCCCAGCATTTT
TRBJ1-5 | TRBV5-1 | TRBD1 | once | CASSLGQGDQPQHF | TGCGCCAGCAGCCTGGGACAGGGGGATCAGCCCCAGCATTTT
TRBJ2-1 | TRBV7-2 | NA | NA | CASSLTMGPSYNEQFF | TGTGCCAGCAGCTTAACGATGGGCCCCTCCTACAATGAGCAGTTCTTC
TRBJ2-5 | TRBV4-2 | TRBD2 | few | CASRQSLAGEETQYF | TGTGCCAGCCGCCAATCACTAGCGGGGGAAGAGACCCAGTACTTC
TRBJ2-5 | TRBV6-4 | TRBD2 | few | CASSPTSGRAPETQYF | TGTGCCAGCAGTCCCACTAGCGGGAGGGCCCCAGAGACCCAGTACTTC
TRBJ2-7 | TRBV28 | TRBD1 | NA | CASSSGGQGNNEQYF | TGTGCCAGCAGTTCCGGGGGACAGGGTAACAACGAGCAGTACTTC
TRBJ2-3 | TRBV11-3 | NA | few | CASSPSGNTQYF | TGTGCCAGCAGCCCAAGCGGTAATACGCAGTATTTT
TRBJ1-1 | TRBV29-1 | NA | NA | CSVASGGRAEAFF | TGCAGCGTTGCCTCGGGGGGGAGGGCTGAAGCTTTCTTT
TRBJ2-3 | TRBV29-1 | TRBD2 | NA | CNLYPGGPSTDTQYF | TGCAATTTGTATCCGGGAGGACCTAGCACAGATACGCAGTATTTT
TRBJ1-1 | TRBV27 | TRBD1 | NA | CASSIRTGPNTEAFF | TGTGCCAGCAGTATACGGACAGGACCAAACACTGAAGCTTTCTTT
TRBJ2-7 | TRBV6-5 | NA | NA | CASSPQDGSYEQYF | TGTGCCAGCAGTCCTCAAGACGGGTCCTACGAGCAGTACTTC
TRBJ2-1 | TRBV7-2 | TRBD1 | NA | CASSLDRGLYNEQFF | TGTGCCAGCAGCCTAGACAGGGGGCTCTACAATGAGCAGTTCTTC
TRBJ1-5 | TRBV11-2 | TRBD1 | NA | CASSLQTGGVNQPQHF | TGTGCCAGCAGCTTACAGACAGGGGGCGTGAATCAGCCCCAGCATTTT
TRBJ1-1 | TRBV7-2 | TRBD1 | NA | CASSLDRANTEAFF | TGTGCCAGCAGCTTGGACAGGGCGAACACTGAAGCTTTCTTT
TRBJ2-7 | TRBV9 | NA | NA | CASSVGSSTPYEQYF | TGTGCCAGCAGCGTAGGATCGAGCACCCCCTACGAGCAGTACTTC
TRBJ2-7 | TRBV7-9 | NA | NA | CASSLDRSSYEQYF | TGTGCCAGCAGCCTTGACAGGAGCTCCTACGAGCAGTACTTC
TRBJ1-6 | TRBV7-3 | NA | NA | CASSFTGSPLHF | TGTGCCAGCAGCTTTACAGGCTCACCCCTCCACTTT
TRBJ2-4 | TRBV15 | NA | few | CATRLQGLGKNIQYF | TGTGCCACCCGCCTCCAGGGATTGGGCAAAAACATTCAGTACTTC